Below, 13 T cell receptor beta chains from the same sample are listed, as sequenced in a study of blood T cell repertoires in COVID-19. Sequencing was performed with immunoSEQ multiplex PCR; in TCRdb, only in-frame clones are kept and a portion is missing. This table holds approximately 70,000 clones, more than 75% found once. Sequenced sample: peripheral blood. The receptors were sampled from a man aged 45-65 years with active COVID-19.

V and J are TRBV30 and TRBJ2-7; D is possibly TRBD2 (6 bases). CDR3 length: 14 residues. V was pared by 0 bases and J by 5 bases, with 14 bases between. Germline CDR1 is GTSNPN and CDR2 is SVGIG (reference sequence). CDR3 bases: TGTGCCTGGAGTGTACCGGAGGGGCGGGACGAGCAGTACTTC. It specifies CAWSVPEGRDEQYF.

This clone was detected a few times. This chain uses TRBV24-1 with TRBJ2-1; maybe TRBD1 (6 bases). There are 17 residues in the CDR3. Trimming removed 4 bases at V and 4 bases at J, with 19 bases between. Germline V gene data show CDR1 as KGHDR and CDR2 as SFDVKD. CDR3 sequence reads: CATSEPGVTGHYNEQFF. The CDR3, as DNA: TGTGCCACCAGTGAACCAGGGGTTACGGGACATTACAATGAGCAGTTCTTC.

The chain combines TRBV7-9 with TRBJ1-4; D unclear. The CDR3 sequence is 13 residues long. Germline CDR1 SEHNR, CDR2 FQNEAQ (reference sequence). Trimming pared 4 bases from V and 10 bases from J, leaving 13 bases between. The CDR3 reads CASSSQEGGKLFF. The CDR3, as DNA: TGTGCCAGCAGCTCCCAGGAGGGAGGAAAACTGTTTTTT.

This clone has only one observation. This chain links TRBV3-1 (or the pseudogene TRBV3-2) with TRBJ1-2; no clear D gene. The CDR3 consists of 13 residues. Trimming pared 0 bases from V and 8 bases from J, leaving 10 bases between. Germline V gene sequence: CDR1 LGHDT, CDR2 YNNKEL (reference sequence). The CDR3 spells CASSQESLTGYTF. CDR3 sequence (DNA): TGTGCCAGCAGCCAAGAGTCATTAACAGGCTACACCTTC.

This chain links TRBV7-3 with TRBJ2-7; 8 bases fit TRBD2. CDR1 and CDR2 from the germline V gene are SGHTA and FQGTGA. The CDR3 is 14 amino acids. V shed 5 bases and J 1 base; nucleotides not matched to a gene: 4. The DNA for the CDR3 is TGTGCCAGCAGCCCCGGGACTAGTTCCTACGAGCAGTACTTC. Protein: CASSPGTSSYEQYF.

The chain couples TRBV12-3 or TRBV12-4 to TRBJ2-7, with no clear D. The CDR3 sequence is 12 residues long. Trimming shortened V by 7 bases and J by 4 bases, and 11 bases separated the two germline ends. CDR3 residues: CASTPVRYEQYF. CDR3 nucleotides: TGTGCCAGCACCCCCGTTCGGTACGAGCAGTACTTC.

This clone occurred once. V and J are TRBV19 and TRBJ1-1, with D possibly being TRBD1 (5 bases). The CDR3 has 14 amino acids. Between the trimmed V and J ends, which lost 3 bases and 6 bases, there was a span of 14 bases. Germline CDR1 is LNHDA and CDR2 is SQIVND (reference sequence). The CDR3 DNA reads TGTGCCAGTAGTATCGGGACTATTAAATCTGAAGCTTTCTTT. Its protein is CASSIGTIKSEAFF.

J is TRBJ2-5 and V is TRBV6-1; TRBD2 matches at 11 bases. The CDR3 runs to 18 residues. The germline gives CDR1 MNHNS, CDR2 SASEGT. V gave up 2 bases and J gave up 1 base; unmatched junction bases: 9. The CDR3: CASSERPSGGNTQETQYF. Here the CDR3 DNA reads TGTGCCAGCAGTGAAAGGCCTAGCGGGGGGAATACCCAAGAGACCCAGTACTTC.

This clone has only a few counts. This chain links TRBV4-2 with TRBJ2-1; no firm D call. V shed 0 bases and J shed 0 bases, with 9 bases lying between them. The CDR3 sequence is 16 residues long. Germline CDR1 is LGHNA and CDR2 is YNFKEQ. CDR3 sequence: CASSQDLDNSYNEQFF. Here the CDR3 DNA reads TGTGCCAGCAGCCAAGATTTAGACAACTCCTACAATGAGCAGTTCTTC.

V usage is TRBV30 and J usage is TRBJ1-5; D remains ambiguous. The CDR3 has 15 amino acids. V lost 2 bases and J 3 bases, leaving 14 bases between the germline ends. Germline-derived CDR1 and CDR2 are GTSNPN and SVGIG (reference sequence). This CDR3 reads CAWSPPGSFNQPQHF. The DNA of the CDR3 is TGTGCCTGGAGTCCCCCAGGTAGTTTCAATCAGCCCCAGCATTTT. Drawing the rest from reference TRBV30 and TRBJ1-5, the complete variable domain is SQTIHQWPATLVQPVGSPLSLECTVEGTSNPNLYWYRQAAGRGLQLLFYSVGIGQISSEVPQNLSASRPQDRQFILSSKKLLLSDSGFYLCAWSPPGSFNQPQHFGDGTRLSIL.

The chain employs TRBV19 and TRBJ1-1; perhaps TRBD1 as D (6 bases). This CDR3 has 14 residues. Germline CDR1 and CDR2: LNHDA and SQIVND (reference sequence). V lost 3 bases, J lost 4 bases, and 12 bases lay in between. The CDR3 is CASSITGTPTEAFF. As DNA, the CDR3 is TGTGCCAGTAGTATCACGGGGACACCCACTGAAGCTTTCTTT.

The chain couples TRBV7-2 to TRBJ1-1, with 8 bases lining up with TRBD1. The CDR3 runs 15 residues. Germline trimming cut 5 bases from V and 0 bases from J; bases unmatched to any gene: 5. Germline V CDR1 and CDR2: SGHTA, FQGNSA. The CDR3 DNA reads TGTGCCAGCAGCCTGGACAGGGCTTTGAACACTGAAGCTTTCTTT. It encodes CASSLDRALNTEAFF.

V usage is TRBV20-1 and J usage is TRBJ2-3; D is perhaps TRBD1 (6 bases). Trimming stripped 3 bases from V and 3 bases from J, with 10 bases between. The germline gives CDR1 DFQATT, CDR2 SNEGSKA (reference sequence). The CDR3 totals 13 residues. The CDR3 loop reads CSASTGTTDTQYF. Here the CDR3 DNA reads TGCAGTGCTAGTACCGGGACAACAGATACGCAGTATTTT.